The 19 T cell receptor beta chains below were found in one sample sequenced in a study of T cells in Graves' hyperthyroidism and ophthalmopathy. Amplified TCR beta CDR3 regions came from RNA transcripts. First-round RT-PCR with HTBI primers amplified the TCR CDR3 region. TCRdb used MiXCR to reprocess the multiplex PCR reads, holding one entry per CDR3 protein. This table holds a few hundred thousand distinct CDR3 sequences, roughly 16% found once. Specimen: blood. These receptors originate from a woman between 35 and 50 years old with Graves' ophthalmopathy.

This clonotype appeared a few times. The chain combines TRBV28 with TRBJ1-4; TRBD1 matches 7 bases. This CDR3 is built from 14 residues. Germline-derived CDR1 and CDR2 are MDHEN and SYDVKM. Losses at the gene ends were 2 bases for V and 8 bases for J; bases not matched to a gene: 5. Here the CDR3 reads CASSLVGQREKLFF. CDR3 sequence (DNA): TGTGCCAGCAGTTTAGTGGGACAGAGAGAAAAACTGTTTTTT.

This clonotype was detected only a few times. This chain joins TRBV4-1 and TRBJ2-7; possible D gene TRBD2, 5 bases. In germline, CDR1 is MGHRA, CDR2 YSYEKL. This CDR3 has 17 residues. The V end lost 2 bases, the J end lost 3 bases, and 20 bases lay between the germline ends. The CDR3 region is CASSQQFRPGFDYEQYF. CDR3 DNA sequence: TGCGCCAGCAGCCAACAGTTCCGGCCGGGGTTTGACTACGAGCAGTACTTC.

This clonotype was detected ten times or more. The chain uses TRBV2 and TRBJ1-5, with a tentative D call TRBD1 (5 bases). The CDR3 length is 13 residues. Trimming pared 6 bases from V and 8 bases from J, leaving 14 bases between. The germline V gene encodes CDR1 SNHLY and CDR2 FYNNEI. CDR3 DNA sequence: TGTGCCAGCAGAGGGACCCTCGGGGAGCCCCAGCATTTT. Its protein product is CASRGTLGEPQHF.

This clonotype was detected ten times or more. CDR3 region: CASSQGRPNRGNTIYF. The CDR3 nucleotides read TGTGCCAGCAGCCAAGGACGCCCCAACAGGGGAAACACCATATATTTT. The chain employs TRBV3-1 and TRBJ1-3, with D tentatively TRBD1 (5 bases). The V and J ends lost 1 base and 4 bases respectively, with 14 bases between them. The germline CDR1 and CDR2 sequences are LGHDT and YNNKEL (reference sequence). The CDR3 contains 16 residues.

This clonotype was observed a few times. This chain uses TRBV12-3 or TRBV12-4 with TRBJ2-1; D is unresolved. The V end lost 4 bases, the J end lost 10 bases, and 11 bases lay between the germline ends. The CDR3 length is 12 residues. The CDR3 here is CASSSIAREQFF. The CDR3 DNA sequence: TGTGCCAGCAGTTCTATAGCCCGCGAGCAGTTCTTC.

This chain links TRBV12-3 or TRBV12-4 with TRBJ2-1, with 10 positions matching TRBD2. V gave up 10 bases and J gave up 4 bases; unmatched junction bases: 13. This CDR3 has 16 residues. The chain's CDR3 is CATRTRAGGFYNEQFF. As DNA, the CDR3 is TGTGCCACCAGAACCCGAGCGGGGGGGTTTTACAATGAGCAGTTCTTC.

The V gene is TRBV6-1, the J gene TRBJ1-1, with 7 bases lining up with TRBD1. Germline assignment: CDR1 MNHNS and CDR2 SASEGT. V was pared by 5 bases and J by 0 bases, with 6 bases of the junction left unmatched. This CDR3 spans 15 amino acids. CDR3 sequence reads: CASSKQTGMNTEAFF. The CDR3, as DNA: TGTGCCAGCAGTAAACAGACAGGGATGAACACTGAAGCTTTCTTT.

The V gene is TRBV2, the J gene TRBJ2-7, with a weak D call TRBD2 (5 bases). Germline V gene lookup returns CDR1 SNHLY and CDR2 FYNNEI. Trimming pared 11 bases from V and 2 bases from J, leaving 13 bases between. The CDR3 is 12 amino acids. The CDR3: CALGGQAYEQYF. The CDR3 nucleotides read TGTGCCCTCGGCGGGCAAGCCTACGAGCAGTACTTC. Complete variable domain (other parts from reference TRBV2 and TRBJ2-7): EPEVTQTPSHQVTQMGQEVILRCVPISNHLYFYWYRQILGQKVEFLVSFYNNEISEKSEIFDDQFSVERPDGSNFTLKIRSTKLEDSAMYFCALGGQAYEQYFGPGTRLTVT.

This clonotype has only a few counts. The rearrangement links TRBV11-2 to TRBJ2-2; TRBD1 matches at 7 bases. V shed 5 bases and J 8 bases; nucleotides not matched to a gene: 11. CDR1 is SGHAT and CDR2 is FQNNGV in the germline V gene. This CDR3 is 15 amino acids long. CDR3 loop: CASSDSYRGTGELFF. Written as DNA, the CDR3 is TGTGCCAGCAGCGACAGCTACAGGGGAACTGGGGAGCTGTTTTTT.

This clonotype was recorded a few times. CDR3 amino acids: CASSARLGGYTF. CDR3 in DNA: TGTGCCAGCAGCGCGAGACTGGGCGGCTACACCTTC. The chain employs TRBV5-8 and TRBJ1-2; no clear D. The CDR3 has 12 residues. From germline, CDR1 is SGHTS and CDR2 YDEGEE. V lost 4 bases, J lost 8 bases, and 12 bases lay in between.

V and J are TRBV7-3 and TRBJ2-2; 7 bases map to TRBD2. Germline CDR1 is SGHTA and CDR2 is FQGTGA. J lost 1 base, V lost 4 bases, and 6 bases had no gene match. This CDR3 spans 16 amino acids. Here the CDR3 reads CASSSGDYGNTGELFF. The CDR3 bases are TGTGCCAGCAGCTCCGGGGACTACGGGAACACCGGGGAGCTGTTTTTT.

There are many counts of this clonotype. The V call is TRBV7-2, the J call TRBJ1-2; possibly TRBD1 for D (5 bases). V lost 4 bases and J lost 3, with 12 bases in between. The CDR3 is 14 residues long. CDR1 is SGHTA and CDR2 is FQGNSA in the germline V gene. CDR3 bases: TGTGCCAGCAGCTGGGGCATGATGGACTATGGCTACACCTTC. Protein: CASSWGMMDYGYTF.

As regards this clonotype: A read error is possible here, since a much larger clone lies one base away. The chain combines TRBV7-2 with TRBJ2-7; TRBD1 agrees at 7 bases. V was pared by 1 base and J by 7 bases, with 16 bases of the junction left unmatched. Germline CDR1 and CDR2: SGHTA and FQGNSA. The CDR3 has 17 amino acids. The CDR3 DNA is TGTGCCAGCAGCTTAGGGTCAGGGGACAGCGCCCTTGGTGAGCAGTACTTC. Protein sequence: CASSLGSGDSALGEQYF.

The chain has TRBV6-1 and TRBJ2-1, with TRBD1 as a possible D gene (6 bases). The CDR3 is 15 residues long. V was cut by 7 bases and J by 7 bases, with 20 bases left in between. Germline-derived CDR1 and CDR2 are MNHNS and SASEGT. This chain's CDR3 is CASNPGFQGRNEQFF. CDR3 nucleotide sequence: TGTGCCAGCAATCCAGGTTTTCAGGGGAGAAATGAGCAGTTCTTC.

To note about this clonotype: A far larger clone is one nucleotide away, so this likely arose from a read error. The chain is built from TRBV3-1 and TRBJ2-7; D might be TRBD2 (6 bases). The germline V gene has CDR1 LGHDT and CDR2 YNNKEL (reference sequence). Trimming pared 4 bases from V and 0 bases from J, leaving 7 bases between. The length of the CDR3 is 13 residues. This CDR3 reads CASSRGTSYEQYF. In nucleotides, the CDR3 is TGTGCCAGCAGCCGCGGGACCTCCTACGAGCAGTACTTC.

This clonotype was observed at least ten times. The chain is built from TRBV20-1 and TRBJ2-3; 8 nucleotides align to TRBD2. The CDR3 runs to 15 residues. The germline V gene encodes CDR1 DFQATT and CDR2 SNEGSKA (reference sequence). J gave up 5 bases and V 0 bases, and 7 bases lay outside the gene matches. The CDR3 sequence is CSARDHKREKDTQYF. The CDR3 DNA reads TGCAGTGCTAGAGATCACAAGCGGGAGAAAGATACGCAGTATTTT.

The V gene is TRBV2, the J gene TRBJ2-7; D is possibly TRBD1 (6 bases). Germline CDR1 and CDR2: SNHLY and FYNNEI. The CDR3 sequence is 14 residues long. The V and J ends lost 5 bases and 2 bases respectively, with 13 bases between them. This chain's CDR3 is CASSLKTGPYEQYF. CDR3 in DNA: TGTGCCAGCAGTCTCAAGACAGGTCCCTACGAGCAGTACTTC.

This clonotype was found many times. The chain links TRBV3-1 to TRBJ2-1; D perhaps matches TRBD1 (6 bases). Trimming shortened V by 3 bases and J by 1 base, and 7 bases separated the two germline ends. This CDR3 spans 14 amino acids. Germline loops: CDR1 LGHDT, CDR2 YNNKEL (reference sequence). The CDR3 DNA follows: TGTGCCAGCAGCCAGGGGACATCCTACAATGAGCAGTTCTTC. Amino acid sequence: CASSQGTSYNEQFF.

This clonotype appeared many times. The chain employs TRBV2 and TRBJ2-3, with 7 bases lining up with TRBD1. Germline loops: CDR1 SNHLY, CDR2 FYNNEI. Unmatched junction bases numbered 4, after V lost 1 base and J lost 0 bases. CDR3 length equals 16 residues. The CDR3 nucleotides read TGTGCCAGCAGTGAAGAAGGACAGGCGAGCACAGATACGCAGTATTTT. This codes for CASSEEGQASTDTQYF.